Shown below are 10 T cell receptor beta chains from a single sample sequenced in a study of T cell responses to AZD1222 COVID-19 vaccine. Profiled with immunoSEQ multiplex PCR; TCRdb holds only in-frame clones, not every one. The sample shows 150,000 to 200,000 clones, roughly nine tenths of them seen only once. The material was peripheral blood, obtained 28 days after the second AZD1222 dose. Every receptor here comes from an adult who received the AZD1222 COVID-19 vaccine.

This clone was found a few times. This rearrangement joins TRBV7-9 to TRBJ1-4, with D uncertain. V lost 6 bases to trimming and J lost 5 bases, with 4 bases between them. This CDR3 has 11 amino acids. Germline CDR1 is SEHNR and CDR2 is FQNEAQ (reference sequence). The CDR3 nucleotides are TGTGCCAGCAGGACAAATGAAAAACTGTTTTTT. Amino acids: CASRTNEKLFF.

The chain joins TRBV2 to TRBJ1-6, with D uncertain. Germline lookup yields CDR1 SNHLY and CDR2 FYNNEI. Trimming cost V 4 bases and J 5 bases, with 9 bases left between them. The CDR3 extends over 14 amino acids. The DNA for the CDR3 is TGTGCCAGCAGTGGGCATGGGGATAATTCACCCCTCCACTTT. Amino acids: CASSGHGDNSPLHF.

The chain carries TRBV21-1 and TRBJ2-7; the table's D call, TRBD2, has no DNA check behind it. TRBV21-1 is a documented pseudogene. The CDR3 has 16 residues. CDR3 amino acids: CASSNRRREGTYEQYF. The CDR3 coding sequence is TGTGCCAGCAGCAACCGGCGGCGGGAGGGAACCTACGAGCAGTACTTC.

V and J are TRBV7-2 and TRBJ2-3; 11 nucleotides line up with TRBD2. Germline-derived CDR1 and CDR2 are SGHTA and FQGNSA. The CDR3 length is 19 residues. The trim removed 3 bases at V and 0 bases at J, leaving 11 bases unmatched. CDR3 loop: CASSLRLTSGGASTDTQYF. The CDR3 region has the DNA TGTGCCAGCAGCTTGCGACTCACTAGCGGGGGCGCTAGCACAGATACGCAGTATTTT.

The chain joins TRBV12-3 or TRBV12-4 to TRBJ1-2; no definite D call. The CDR3 sequence is 13 residues long. V lost 5 bases and J 6 bases, leaving 13 bases between the germline ends. CDR3 nucleotides: TGTGCCAGCAGTCCCCCGGCCGGGGATGGCTACACCTTC. Its translation is CASSPPAGDGYTF.

The chain recombines TRBV29-1 with TRBJ1-1; no clear D gene. The CDR3 is 13 residues long. CDR1 is SQVTM, CDR2 ANQGSEA, per germline. V was clipped by 7 bases and J by 0 bases, with 12 bases between them. The CDR3 region is CSGSEGVNTEAFF. CDR3 sequence (DNA): TGCAGCGGGTCCGAGGGAGTGAACACTGAAGCTTTCTTT.

The J gene is TRBJ1-2, the V gene TRBV20-1; D is possibly TRBD1 (5 bases). The germline V gene encodes CDR1 DFQATT and CDR2 SNEGSKA (reference sequence). CDR3 length equals 14 residues. V was trimmed by 3 bases and J by 8 bases, leaving 19 bases between them. The CDR3 DNA is TGCAGTGCTAGTACAGGCGGGGGTAAGGTGGGCTACACCTTC. Protein product: CSASTGGGKVGYTF.

The CDR3 sequence is CASSDGGQGANSYNEQFF. CDR3 in DNA: TGTGCCAGCAGTGATGGGGGACAGGGGGCCAACTCCTACAATGAGCAGTTCTTC. The chain carries TRBV6-1 and TRBJ2-1; the match to TRBD1 covers 12 bases. CDR1 is MNHNS and CDR2 is SASEGT in the germline V gene. The CDR3 totals 18 residues. V was clipped by 3 bases and J by 0 bases; unmatched bases: 6.

The gene calls are TRBV7-9 and TRBJ2-3; D possibly corresponds to TRBD2 (6 bases). CDR3 size: 16 residues. Looked up from germline, CDR1 is SEHNR and CDR2 is FQNEAQ (reference sequence). Trimming removed 1 base from V and 4 bases from J, with 15 bases in between. This chain's CDR3 is CASSLGTGEVADTQYF. The CDR3 region has the DNA TGTGCCAGCAGCTTAGGTACGGGAGAGGTGGCAGATACGCAGTATTTT.

The genes are TRBV6-5 and TRBJ2-5, with 9 positions matching TRBD2. The CDR3 has 16 amino acids. The germline V gene encodes CDR1 MNHEY and CDR2 SVGAGI. J lost 2 bases, V lost 2 bases, and 6 bases had no gene match. CDR3 amino acids: CASSYTLAGSQETQYF. CDR3 nucleotide sequence: TGTGCCAGCAGTTACACCCTAGCGGGATCACAAGAGACCCAGTACTTC.